The 9 T cell receptor beta chains presented below share a single source sample, sequenced in a study of vaccination effects on CD4 cells after COVID-19 (dated by TCRdb to between 2021 and 2023). After more than nine days of culture, CD4+ T cells were isolated with the EasySep CD4+ T cell isolation kit. These receptors have no identified antigens. Receptor libraries were prepared by the immunoSEQ multiplex PCR assay. The source is immuneACCESS, and TCRdb retained only in-frame sequences with V and J called. Part of the clones is not carried over; for the studies checked, unresolved V genes explain less than half of this, and the remainder is unexplained. The sample table records fewer than 40,000 clones; around 63% of these occur just once. Of the sample, 3.5% to 4.5% falls within the top ten clones. The sample here was CD4+ T cells from PBMCs cultured without peptide, taken before COVID-19 vaccination. These receptors originate from a human donor who received a COVID-19 vaccine.

The genes are TRBV10-1 and TRBJ2-3; 8 bases align to TRBD1. Germline V gives CDR1 WNHNN, CDR2 SYGVQD (reference sequence). Unmatched junction bases numbered 10, after V lost 3 bases and J lost 5 bases. The CDR3 covers 16 residues. The CDR3 coding sequence is TGCGCCAGCAGTGATGGACAGGGAAGAGGTGAAGATACGCAGTATTTT. Translating gives CASSDGQGRGEDTQYF.

The chain couples TRBV19 to TRBJ1-2; D is perhaps TRBD1 (6 bases). The CDR3 loop spans 15 amino acids. Germline lookup yields CDR1 LNHDA and CDR2 SQIVND (reference sequence). V was trimmed by 5 bases and J by 2 bases, leaving 15 bases between them. CDR3 protein: CASSFYPDRNYGYTF. The CDR3 DNA follows: TGTGCCAGTAGTTTCTACCCTGACAGGAACTATGGCTACACCTTC. Looking up the rest from reference TRBV19 and TRBJ1-2 gives the full variable domain: DGGITQSPKYLFRKEGQNVTLSCEQNLNHDAMYWYRQDPGQGLRLIYYSQIVNDFQKGDIAEGYSVSREKKESFPLTVTSAQKNPTAFYLCASSFYPDRNYGYTFGSGTRLTVV.

The rearrangement links TRBV7-9 to TRBJ2-1, with TRBD2 as a possible D gene (5 bases). Germline loops: CDR1 SEHNR, CDR2 FQNEAQ (reference sequence). V lost 0 bases to trimming and J lost 5 bases, with 8 bases between them. This CDR3 spans 14 amino acids. The CDR3 DNA reads as TGTGCCAGCAGCTTAGCGGGAGTAAACAATGAGCAGTTCTTC. Its translation is CASSLAGVNNEQFF.

The genes are TRBV7-8 and TRBJ1-5; 8 positions match TRBD1. The CDR3 consists of 14 residues. CDR1 is SGHVS, CDR2 FQNEAQ, per germline. J lost 11 bases, V lost 6 bases, and 12 bases had no gene match. CDR3 sequence reads: CASRSGQGQGTQHF. The CDR3 nucleotides read TGTGCCAGCAGGAGCGGACAGGGTCAGGGAACCCAGCATTTT.

The chain recombines TRBV24-1 with TRBJ2-3; 11 bases are shared with TRBD2. Per the germline V gene, CDR1 is KGHDR and CDR2 is SFDVKD. V dropped 3 bases and J dropped 4; count of bases not matched to a gene: 5. The CDR3 totals 16 residues. CDR3 coding DNA: TGTGCCACCAGTGATCCAACTAGCGGGGGTTCAGATACGCAGTATTTT. Amino acid sequence: CATSDPTSGGSDTQYF.

This chain uses TRBV5-1 with TRBJ2-2, with D perhaps assigned TRBD1 or TRBD2 (5 bases each). The CDR3 extends over 15 amino acids. Germline V lookup: CDR1 SGHRS, CDR2 YFSETQ. V lost 4 bases, J lost 5 bases, and 15 bases lay in between. The chain's CDR3 is CASSPGTSGTGELFF. The CDR3 DNA reads as TGCGCCAGCAGCCCAGGGACGTCAGGGACCGGGGAGCTGTTTTTT. The complete variable domain, with remaining parts taken from reference TRBV5-1 and TRBJ2-2, reads KAGVTQTPRYLIKTRGQQVTLSCSPISGHRSVSWYQQTPGQGLQFLFEYFSETQRNKGNFPGRFSGRQFSNSRSEMNVSTLELGDSALYLCASSPGTSGTGELFFGEGSRLTVL.

This chain connects TRBV14 to TRBJ1-2; 9 bases are shared with TRBD1. The CDR3 has 16 residues. Germline-derived CDR1 and CDR2 are SGHDN and FVKESK. V shed 6 bases, J shed 0 bases, and the junction held 8 bases outside the gene matches. The CDR3 DNA follows: TGTGCCAGCAGGGGGACAGGGAAGGCGGCTAACTATGGCTACACCTTC. It codes for CASRGTGKAANYGYTF.

This clone was found once. V is TRBV5-6 and J is TRBJ2-7; 8 nucleotides align to TRBD2. Per germline, CDR1 SGHDT and CDR2 YYEEEE. The CDR3 totals 16 residues. V shed 4 bases and J 0 bases; nucleotides not matched to a gene: 9. The CDR3 bases are TGTGCCAGCAGCCTCCTCAGCGGGAGCACCTCCTACGAGCAGTACTTC. Encoded protein: CASSLLSGSTSYEQYF.

The chain uses TRBV14 and TRBJ1-1; D uncertain. The CDR3 has 16 amino acids. Trimming took 0 bases from V and 0 from J, leaving 11 bases between them. The germline gives CDR1 SGHDN, CDR2 FVKESK. The CDR3 nucleotides read TGTGCCAGCAGCCAAGAAGGGTGGTACATGAACACTGAAGCTTTCTTT. It translates to CASSQEGWYMNTEAFF.